This is a list of T cell receptor beta chains from one sample in a study of CD8 T cells in Susac syndrome. TCRdb redid the calling of the immunoSEQ multiplex PCR reads with MiXCR, one entry per CDR3 protein. The table lists 150,000 to 200,000 distinct CDR3 sequences, approximately 94% of them singletons. Material: CD4+ T cells from PBMCs. The origin of the receptors is a human donor with Susac syndrome. Each CDR3 is given with its conserved first and last residue. D genes are given only for firm matches. Only some rows state a clone size, as once, few, many or a class for expanded clones.

>TRBV7-9|.|.|TRBJ2-7
CASSLVANPYEQYF
TGTGCCAGCAGCTTAGTCGCCAATCCCTACGAGCAGTACTTC
>TRBV5-6|.|TRBD1|TRBJ2-2
CASGTGNTGELFF
TGTGCCAGCGGGACAGGGAACACCGGGGAGCTGTTTTTT
>TRBV20-1|.|TRBD2|TRBJ2-3
CSARLAGGASTDTQYF
TGCAGTGCTAGACTAGCGGGGGGCGCTAGCACAGATACGCAGTATTTT
>TRBV29-1|.|TRBD2|TRBJ2-1
CSVEDRGLVNEQFF
TGCAGCGTTGAAGATCGGGGACTAGTCAATGAGCAGTTCTTC
>TRBV2|.|.|TRBJ2-7
CASSIQGGEQYF
TGTGCCAGCAGTATACAGGGAGGCGAGCAGTACTTC
>TRBV5-8|once|.|TRBJ2-7
CASSSGWADPQSLSYEQYF
TGTGCCAGCAGCTCGGGGTGGGCCGACCCACAGAGCCTCTCCTACGAGCAGTACTTC
>TRBV20-1|.|.|TRBJ2-6
CSATRWRGSGANVLTF
TGCAGTGCTACCAGATGGCGCGGCTCTGGGGCCAACGTCCTGACTTTC
>TRBV5-1|.|.|TRBJ1-4
CASSLGRDSPNEKLFF
TGCGCCAGCAGCTTGGGACGAGACTCCCCTAATGAAAAACTGTTTTTT
>TRBV9|.|TRBD1|TRBJ1-4
CASSGTGKEKLFF
TGTGCCAGCAGCGGGACAGGGAAGGAGAAACTGTTTTTT
>TRBV4-1|.|TRBD2|TRBJ2-3
CASSHPGLAGGVTQYF
TGCGCCAGCAGCCACCCGGGACTAGCGGGGGGGGTTACGCAGTATTTT
>TRBV18|.|.|TRBJ2-3
CASSPIPGTSTDTQYF
TGTGCCAGCTCACCTATCCCCGGGACTAGCACAGATACGCAGTATTTT
>TRBV20-1|.|.|TRBJ1-4
CSARKEEKLFF
TGCAGTGCTAGGAAGGAGGAAAAACTGTTTTTT
>TRBV7-2|.|TRBD2|TRBJ2-3
CASSSATSRDTQYF
TGTGCCAGCAGCTCAGCGACTAGCCGGGATACGCAGTATTTT
>TRBV2|.|.|TRBJ1-2
CASSEAHQGSGYGYTF
TGTGCCAGCAGTGAAGCGCATCAAGGATCGGGCTATGGCTACACCTTC
>TRBV30|.|.|TRBJ2-7
CAWSVGTHSYEQYF
TGTGCCTGGAGTGTAGGGACACACTCCTACGAGCAGTACTTC
>TRBV27|.|TRBD2|TRBJ2-5
CASSLQRGGPETQYF
TGTGCCAGCAGTTTGCAGCGGGGGGGACCAGAGACCCAGTACTTC
>TRBV4-3|.|TRBD2|TRBJ2-1
CASSQEPSGGASGYNEQFF
TGCGCCAGCAGCCAAGAGCCTAGCGGGGGGGCAAGCGGGTACAATGAGCAGTTCTTC
>TRBV5-6|.|.|TRBJ2-1
CASSLGYSYNEQFF
TGTGCCAGCAGCTTGGGTTACAGTTACAATGAGCAGTTCTTC
>TRBV29-1|.|.|TRBJ1-6
CSVQGQVGSPLHF
TGCAGCGTTCAGGGTCAGGTGGGTTCACCCCTCCACTTT
>TRBV2|.|.|TRBJ2-7
CASTSTDQRKLYEQYF
TGTGCCAGCACCTCTACCGACCAGAGGAAGCTCTACGAGCAGTACTTC
>TRBV4-3|.|.|TRBJ2-5
CASSPRTSGETQYF
TGCGCCAGCAGCCCCCGTACCTCGGGGGAGACCCAGTACTTC
>TRBV5-6|.|TRBD2|TRBJ2-1
CASSLVRTSGAGNEQFF
TGTGCCAGCAGCTTGGTGCGGACTAGCGGGGCTGGGAATGAGCAGTTCTTC
>TRBV6-6|once|.|TRBJ1-5
CASRVELNSNQPQHF
TGTGCCAGCAGGGTCGAACTTAATAGCAATCAGCCCCAGCATTTT
>TRBV20-1|.|.|TRBJ2-2
CSASRTGELFF
TGCAGTGCGAGCCGCACCGGGGAGCTGTTTTTT
>TRBV15|.|.|TRBJ2-6
CATSRDEGPSGANVLTF
TGTGCCACCAGCAGAGATGAGGGTCCCTCTGGGGCCAACGTCCTGACTTTC
>TRBV12-3/TRBV12-4|.|.|TRBJ2-5
CASSFDSSGTQYF
TGTGCCAGCAGTTTCGACAGCTCCGGGACCCAGTACTTC
>TRBV7-2|.|.|TRBJ2-7
CASSLQGPSYEQYF
TGTGCCAGCAGCCTCCAAGGGCCTTCCTACGAGCAGTACTTC
>TRBV7-8|.|.|TRBJ2-1
CASSQPGLYNEQFF
TGTGCCAGCAGCCAGCCGGGACTGTACAATGAGCAGTTCTTC
>TRBV6-6|.|.|TRBJ2-3
CASSYSSSEHTQYF
TGTGCCAGCAGTTACTCGAGTTCAGAACATACGCAGTATTTT
>TRBV20-1|.|.|TRBJ1-2
CSARTELYGYTF
TGCAGTGCTAGAACTGAGCTTTATGGCTACACCTTC
>TRBV5-1|.|.|TRBJ2-3
CASSLVWGVTDTQYF
TGCGCCAGCAGCTTGGTATGGGGCGTCACAGATACGCAGTATTTT
>TRBV7-2|.|.|TRBJ2-5
CASSPRLVFQETQYF
TGTGCCAGCAGCCCCCGGCTAGTATTCCAAGAGACCCAGTACTTC
>TRBV20-1|.|.|TRBJ1-2
CSAGRGDYGYTF
TGCAGTGCTGGGCGCGGGGACTATGGCTACACCTTC
>TRBV20-1|.|.|TRBJ1-5
CSASDDSYSNQPQHF
TGCAGTGCTAGCGATGACAGCTATAGCAATCAGCCCCAGCATTTT
>TRBV6-1|.|TRBD1|TRBJ2-4
CARTYRTETGGRTVRIQYF
TGTGCCAGAACATACCGAACAGAGACAGGGGGGCGGACGGTACGCATTCAGTACTTC
>TRBV12-5|.|.|TRBJ1-1
CASGWWENTEAFF
TGTGCTAGTGGTTGGTGGGAAAACACTGAAGCTTTCTTT
>TRBV4-2|.|.|TRBJ2-2
CASSREVPNTGELFF
TGTGCCAGCAGCCGCGAGGTCCCGAACACCGGGGAGCTGTTTTTT
>TRBV7-2|.|.|TRBJ2-5
CASSLELQETQYF
TGTGCCAGCAGCTTAGAACTCCAAGAGACCCAGTACTTC
>TRBV12-3/TRBV12-4|once|.|TRBJ1-2
CASSAGTRRNYGYTF
TGTGCCAGCAGTGCCGGGACTCGGAGAAACTATGGCTACACCTTC
>TRBV11-2|.|TRBD1|TRBJ2-7
CASKAGGRYEQYF
TGTGCCAGCAAGGCAGGGGGCCGTTACGAGCAGTACTTC
>TRBV7-2|.|TRBD1|TRBJ1-1
CASGDRGLVTEAFF
TGTGCCAGCGGCGACAGGGGGCTGGTCACTGAAGCTTTCTTT
>TRBV15|.|.|TRBJ2-6
CATSHRVPGANVLTF
TGTGCCACCAGCCACAGGGTCCCTGGGGCCAACGTCCTGACTTTC
>TRBV9|.|TRBD1|TRBJ2-6
CASSGGDRGRGVRGANVLTF
TGTGCCAGCAGCGGCGGGGACAGGGGGCGCGGAGTGCGCGGGGCCAACGTCCTGACTTTC
>TRBV30|.|.|TRBJ1-6
CAWSPNEDSPLHF
TGTGCCTGGAGTCCGAATGAGGATTCACCCCTCCACTTT
>TRBV2|.|TRBD1|TRBJ2-5
CASGTEETQYF
TGTGCCAGCGGGACAGAAGAGACCCAGTACTTC
>TRBV7-2|.|.|TRBJ1-1
CASRFGGNTEAFF
TGTGCCAGCCGCTTTGGGGGGAACACTGAAGCTTTCTTT
>TRBV6-5|.|.|TRBJ2-5
CASITSKETQYF
TGTGCCAGTATAACCTCAAAGGAGACCCAGTACTTC
>TRBV2|.|TRBD1|TRBJ2-2
CASSEQGAGAGELFF
TGTGCCAGCAGTGAACAGGGGGCTGGTGCCGGGGAGCTGTTTTTT
>TRBV20-1|once|TRBD2|TRBJ2-1
CSASIGGAYNEQFF
TGCAGTGCTAGTATCGGGGGGGCCTACAATGAGCAGTTCTTC
>TRBV3-1|.|.|TRBJ2-7
CASSHGTDEQYF
TGTGCCAGCAGCCATGGGACGGATGAGCAGTACTTC